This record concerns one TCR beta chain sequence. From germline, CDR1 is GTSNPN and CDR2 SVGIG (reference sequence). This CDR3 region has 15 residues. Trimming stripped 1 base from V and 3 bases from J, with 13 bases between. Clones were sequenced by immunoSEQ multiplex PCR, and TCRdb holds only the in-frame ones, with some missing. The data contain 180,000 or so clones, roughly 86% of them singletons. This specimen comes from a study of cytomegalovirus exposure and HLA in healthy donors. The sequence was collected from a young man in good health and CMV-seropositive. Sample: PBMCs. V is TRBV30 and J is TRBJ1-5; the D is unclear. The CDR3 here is CAWSDAFTHNQPQHF. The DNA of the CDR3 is TGTGCCTGGAGTGATGCCTTCACCCACAATCAGCCCCAGCATTTT.